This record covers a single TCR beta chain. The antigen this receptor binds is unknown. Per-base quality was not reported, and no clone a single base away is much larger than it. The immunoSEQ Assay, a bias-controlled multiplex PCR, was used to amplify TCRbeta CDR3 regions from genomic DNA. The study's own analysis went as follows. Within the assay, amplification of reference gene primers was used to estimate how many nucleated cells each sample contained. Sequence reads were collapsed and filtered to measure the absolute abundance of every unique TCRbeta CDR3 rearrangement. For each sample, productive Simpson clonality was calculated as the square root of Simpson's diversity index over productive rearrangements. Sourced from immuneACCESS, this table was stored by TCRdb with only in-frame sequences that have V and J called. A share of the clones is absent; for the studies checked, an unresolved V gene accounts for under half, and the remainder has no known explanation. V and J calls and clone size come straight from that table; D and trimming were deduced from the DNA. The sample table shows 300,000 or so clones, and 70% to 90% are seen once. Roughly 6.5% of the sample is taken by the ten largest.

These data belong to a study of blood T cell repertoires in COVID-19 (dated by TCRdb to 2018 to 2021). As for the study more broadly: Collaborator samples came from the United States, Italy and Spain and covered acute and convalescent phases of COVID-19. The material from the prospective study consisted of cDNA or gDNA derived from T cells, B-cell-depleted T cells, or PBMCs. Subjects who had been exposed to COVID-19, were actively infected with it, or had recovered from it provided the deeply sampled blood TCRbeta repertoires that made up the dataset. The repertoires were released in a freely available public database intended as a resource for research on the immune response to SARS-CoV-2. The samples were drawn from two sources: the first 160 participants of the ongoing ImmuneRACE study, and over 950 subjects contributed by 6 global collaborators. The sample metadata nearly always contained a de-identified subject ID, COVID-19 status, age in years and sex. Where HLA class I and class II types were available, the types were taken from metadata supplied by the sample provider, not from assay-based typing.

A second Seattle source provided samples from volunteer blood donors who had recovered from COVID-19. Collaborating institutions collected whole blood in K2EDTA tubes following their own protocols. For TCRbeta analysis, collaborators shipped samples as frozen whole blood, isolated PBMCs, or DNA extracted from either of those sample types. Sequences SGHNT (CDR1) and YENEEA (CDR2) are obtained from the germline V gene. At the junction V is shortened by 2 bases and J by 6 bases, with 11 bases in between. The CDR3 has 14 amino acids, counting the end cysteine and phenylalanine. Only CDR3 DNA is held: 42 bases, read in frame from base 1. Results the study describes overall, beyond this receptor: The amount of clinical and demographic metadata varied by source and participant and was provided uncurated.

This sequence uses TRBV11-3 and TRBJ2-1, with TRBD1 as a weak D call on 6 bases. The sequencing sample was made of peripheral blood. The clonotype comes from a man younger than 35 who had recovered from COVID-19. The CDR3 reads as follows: CASSLLGAGNEQFF. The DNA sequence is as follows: TGTGCCAGCAGCTTATTGGGGGCCGGCAATGAGCAGTTCTTC.